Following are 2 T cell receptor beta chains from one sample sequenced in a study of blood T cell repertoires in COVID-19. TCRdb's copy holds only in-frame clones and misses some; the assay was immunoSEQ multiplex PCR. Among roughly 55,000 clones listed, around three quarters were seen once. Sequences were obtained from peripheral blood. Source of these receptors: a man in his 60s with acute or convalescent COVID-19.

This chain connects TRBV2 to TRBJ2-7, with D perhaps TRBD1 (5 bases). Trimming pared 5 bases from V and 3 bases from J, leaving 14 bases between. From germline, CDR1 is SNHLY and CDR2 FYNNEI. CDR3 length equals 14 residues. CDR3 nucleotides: TGTGCCAGCAGTCAGGGTGGCAGGAACTACGAGCAGTACTTC. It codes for CASSQGGRNYEQYF.

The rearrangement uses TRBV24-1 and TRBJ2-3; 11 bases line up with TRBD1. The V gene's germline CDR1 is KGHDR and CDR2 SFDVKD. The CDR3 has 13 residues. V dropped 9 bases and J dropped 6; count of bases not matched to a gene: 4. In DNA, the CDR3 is TGTGCCACCGGGACAGGGGGAGTCGATACGCAGTATTTT. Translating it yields CATGTGGVDTQYF.